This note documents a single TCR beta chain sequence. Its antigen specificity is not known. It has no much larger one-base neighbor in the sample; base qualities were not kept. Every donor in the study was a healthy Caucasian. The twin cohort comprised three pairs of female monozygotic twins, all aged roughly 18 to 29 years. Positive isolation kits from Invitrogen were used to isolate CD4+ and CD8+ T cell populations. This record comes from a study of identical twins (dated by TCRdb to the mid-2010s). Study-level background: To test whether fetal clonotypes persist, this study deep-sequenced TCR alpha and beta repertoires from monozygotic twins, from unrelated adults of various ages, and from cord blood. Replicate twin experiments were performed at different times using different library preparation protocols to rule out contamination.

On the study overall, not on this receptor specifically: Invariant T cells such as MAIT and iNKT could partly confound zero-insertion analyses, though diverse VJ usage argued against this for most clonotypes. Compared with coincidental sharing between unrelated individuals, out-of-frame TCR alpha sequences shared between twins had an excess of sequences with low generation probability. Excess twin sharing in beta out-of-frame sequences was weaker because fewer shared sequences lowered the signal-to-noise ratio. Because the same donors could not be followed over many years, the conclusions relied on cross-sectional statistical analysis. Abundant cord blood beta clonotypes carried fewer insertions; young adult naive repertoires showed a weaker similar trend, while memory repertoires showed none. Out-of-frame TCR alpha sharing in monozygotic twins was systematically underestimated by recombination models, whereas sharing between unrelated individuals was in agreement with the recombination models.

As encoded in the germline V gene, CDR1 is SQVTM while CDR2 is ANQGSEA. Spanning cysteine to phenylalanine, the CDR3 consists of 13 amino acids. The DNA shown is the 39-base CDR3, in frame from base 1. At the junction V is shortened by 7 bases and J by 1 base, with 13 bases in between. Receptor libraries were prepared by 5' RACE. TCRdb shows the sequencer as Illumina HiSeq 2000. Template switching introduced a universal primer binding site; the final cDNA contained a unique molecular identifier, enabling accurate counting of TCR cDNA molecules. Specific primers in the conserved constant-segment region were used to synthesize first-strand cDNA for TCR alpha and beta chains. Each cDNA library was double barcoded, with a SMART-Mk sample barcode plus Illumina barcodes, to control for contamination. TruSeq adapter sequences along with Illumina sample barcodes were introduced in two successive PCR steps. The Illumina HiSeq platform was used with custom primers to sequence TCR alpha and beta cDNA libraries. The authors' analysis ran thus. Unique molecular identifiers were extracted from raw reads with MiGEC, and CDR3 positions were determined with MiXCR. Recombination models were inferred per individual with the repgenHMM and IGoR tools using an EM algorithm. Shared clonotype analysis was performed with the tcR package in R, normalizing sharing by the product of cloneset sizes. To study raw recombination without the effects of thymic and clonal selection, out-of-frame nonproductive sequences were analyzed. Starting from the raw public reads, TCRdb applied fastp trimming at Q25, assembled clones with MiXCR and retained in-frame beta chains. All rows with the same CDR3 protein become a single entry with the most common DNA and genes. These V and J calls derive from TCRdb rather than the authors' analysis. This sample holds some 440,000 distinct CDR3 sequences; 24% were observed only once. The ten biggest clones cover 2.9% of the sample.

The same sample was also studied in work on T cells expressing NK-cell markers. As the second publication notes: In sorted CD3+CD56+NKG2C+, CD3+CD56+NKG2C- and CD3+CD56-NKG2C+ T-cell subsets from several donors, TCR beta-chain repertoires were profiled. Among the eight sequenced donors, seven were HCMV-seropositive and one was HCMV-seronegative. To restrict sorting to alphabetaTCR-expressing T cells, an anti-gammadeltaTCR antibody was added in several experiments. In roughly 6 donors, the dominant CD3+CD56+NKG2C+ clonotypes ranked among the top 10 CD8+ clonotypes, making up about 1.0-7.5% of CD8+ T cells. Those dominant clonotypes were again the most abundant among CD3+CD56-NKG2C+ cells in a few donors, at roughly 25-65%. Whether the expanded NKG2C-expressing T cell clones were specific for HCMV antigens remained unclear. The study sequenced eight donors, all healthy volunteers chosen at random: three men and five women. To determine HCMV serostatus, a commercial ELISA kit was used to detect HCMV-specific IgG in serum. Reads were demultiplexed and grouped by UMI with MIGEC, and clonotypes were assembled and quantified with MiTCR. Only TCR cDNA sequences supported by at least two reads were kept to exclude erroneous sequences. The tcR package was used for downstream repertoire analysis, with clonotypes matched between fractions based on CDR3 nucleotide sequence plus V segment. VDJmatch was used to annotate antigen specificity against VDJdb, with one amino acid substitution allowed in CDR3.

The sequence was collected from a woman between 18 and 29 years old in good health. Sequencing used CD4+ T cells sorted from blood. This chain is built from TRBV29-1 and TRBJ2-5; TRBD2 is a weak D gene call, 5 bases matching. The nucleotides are TGCAGCGCCCGGGGAATGGGCCAAGAGACCCAGTACTTC. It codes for CSARGMGQETQYF.